Below are 25 T cell receptor beta chains sequenced from a single sample in a study of glioma-infiltrating T cells. Amplification of TCR alpha and beta CDR3 regions from RNA used iRepertoire nested multiplex PCR. Via MiXCR, TCRdb re-called the multiplex PCR reads, giving one row per CDR3 protein. The sample carries around 350,000 distinct CDR3 sequences, roughly two fifths recorded once. What was sequenced was glioma tissue, nonneoplastic brain tissue, or PBMCs (not recorded which). These receptors all stem from a human donor with low-grade glioma or glioblastoma, undergoing nonglioma brain surgery, or in good health (not recorded which).

This clonotype showed up many times. The gene calls are TRBV3-1 and TRBJ1-1; the D is unclear. Trimming pared 4 bases from V and 0 bases from J, leaving 9 bases between. CDR1 and CDR2 from the germline V gene are LGHDT and YNNKEL (reference sequence). The CDR3 contains 14 residues. CDR3 in amino acids: CASSRETLNTEAFF. The CDR3 DNA reads TGTGCCAGCAGCCGTGAGACATTGAACACTGAAGCTTTCTTT.

In the case of this clonotype: Sequence at one end of the junction differs from germline and may be a read error. The chain is built from TRBV20-1 and TRBJ2-2, with 8 positions matching TRBD2. Germline lookup yields CDR1 DFQATT and CDR2 SNEGSKA (reference sequence). CDR3 size: 15 residues. The CDR3 DNA reads TGCAGTGCTAGGGGGACTAGGGGGAACCCCGGGGAGCTGTTTTTT. Protein sequence: CSARGTRGNPGELFF.

V and J are TRBV20-1 and TRBJ2-7; tentatively, D is TRBD2 (6 bases). The CDR3 has 14 amino acids. In germline, CDR1 is DFQATT, CDR2 SNEGSKA (reference sequence). Trimming cost V 7 bases and J 0 bases, with 16 bases left between them. The CDR3 DNA reads TGCAGTGTCTATGAGGGACTGAGCTCCTACGAGCAGTACTTC. The encoded protein is CSVYEGLSSYEQYF.

This CDR3 is CASSSDTPGDTIYF. In nucleotides, the CDR3 is TGTGCCAGCAGCTCGGACACGCCTGGGGACACCATATATTTT. This rearrangement joins TRBV6-1 to TRBJ1-3; D perhaps matches TRBD1 (5 bases). Trimming left V 6 bases short and J 8 bases short, with 17 bases between. Germline CDR1 and CDR2: MNHNS and SASEGT. The CDR3 consists of 14 residues.

The CDR3 DNA reads TGCGCCAGCAGCCAAGGGCCCCGTGGTGGGAGGGACGGTGAGCAGTTCTTC. Translation: CASSQGPRGGRDGEQFF. This chain uses TRBV4-1 with TRBJ2-1; TRBD2 agrees at 7 bases. The ends lost 1 base at V and 9 bases at J; junction bases unmatched: 15. The CDR3 has 17 residues. Per germline, CDR1 MGHRA and CDR2 YSYEKL.

There are many counts of this clonotype. This CDR3 reads CASSPARGQTLADTQYF. The DNA of the CDR3 is TGTGCCAGCAGTCCCGCCAGGGGACAGACCCTAGCAGATACGCAGTATTTT. V and J are TRBV27 and TRBJ2-3; 7 bases map to TRBD1. Germline trimming cut 5 bases from V and 4 bases from J; bases unmatched to any gene: 15. CDR1 and CDR2 (germline): MNHEY, SMNVEV (reference sequence). There are 17 residues in the CDR3.

A remark on this clonotype: A read error may explain this, as a much larger clone is one base away. The gene calls are TRBV6-9 and TRBJ2-7, with a weak D call TRBD2 (6 bases). Looked up from germline, CDR1 is MNHGY and CDR2 is SVAAGI. The CDR3 totals 16 residues. Trimming pared 3 bases from V and 7 bases from J, leaving 22 bases between. The DNA for the CDR3 is TGTGCCAGCAGTTACGGGCTAGCGTTTTCCTACAATGAGCAGTACTTC. The encoded protein is CASSYGLAFSYNEQYF.

There are a few counts of this clonotype. CDR3 in DNA: TGCAGTGCTCAGCGGACCGGGCGCCGCGCCTACGAGCAGTACTTC. Its protein product is CSAQRTGRRAYEQYF. The chain is built from TRBV20-1 and TRBJ2-7; TRBD2 might be the D (5 bases). Germline loops: CDR1 DFQATT, CDR2 SNEGSKA (reference sequence). The CDR3 runs to 15 residues. V was trimmed by 5 bases and J by 2 bases, leaving 19 bases between them.

In its sample, this clonotype was seen a few times. The J gene is TRBJ2-5, the V gene TRBV2; a weak D match, TRBD2 (5 bases). Trimming removed 7 bases at V and 4 bases at J, with 13 bases between. There are 13 residues in the CDR3. Germline-derived CDR1 and CDR2 are SNHLY and FYNNEI. CDR3 loop: CASKPGSRETQYF. The DNA of the CDR3 is TGTGCCAGCAAACCGGGGAGTAGAGAGACCCAGTACTTC.

This clonotype was recorded a few times. This sequence joins TRBV5-4 and TRBJ2-3, with 13 positions matching TRBD2. The ends lost 4 bases at V and 4 bases at J; junction bases unmatched: 9. This CDR3 has 17 residues. Germline assignment: CDR1 SGHNT and CDR2 YYREEE (reference sequence). CDR3 bases: TGTGCCAGCAGCAGCCGGACTAGCGGGAGTTTTGCAGATACGCAGTATTTT. Translation: CASSSRTSGSFADTQYF. The full variable domain, its missing parts supplied by reference TRBV5-4 and TRBJ2-3, is ETGVTQSPTHLIKTRGQQVTLRCSSQSGHNTVSWYQQALGQGPQFIFQYYREEENGRGNFPPRFSGLQFPNYSSELNVNALELDDSALYLCASSSRTSGSFADTQYFGPGTRLTVL.

Regarding this clonotype: This may stem from a read error, because a much larger clone lies one nucleotide away. The genes are TRBV7-9 and TRBJ2-7, with TRBD2 identical over 8 bases. The CDR3 has 13 residues. The V gene's germline CDR1 is SEHNR and CDR2 FQNEAQ (reference sequence). CDR3 bases: TGTGCCAACAGCGCCGGACTAGCAACCGAGCAGTACTTC. Protein: CANSAGLATEQYF.

A remark on this clonotype: With a much larger clone just one base away, this may be a read error. This sequence joins TRBV4-3 and TRBJ2-3, with a tentative D call TRBD1 (5 bases). The CDR3 has 15 amino acids. CDR1 and CDR2 (germline): LGHNA, YSLEER. The CDR3 region is CASSPQATVTDTKYF. CDR3 DNA sequence: TGCGCCAGCAGCCCCCAGGCGACAGTCACAGATACGAAGTATTTT.

This clonotype has at least ten counts. The V and J genes are TRBV28 and TRBJ1-2; maybe TRBD1 (6 bases). Germline V CDR1 and CDR2: MDHEN, SYDVKM. The CDR3 runs to 15 residues. With 8 bases removed from V and 1 base from J, the gap between germline ends came to 17 bases. CDR3 sequence reads: CASRSTGPDNYGYTF. The CDR3 bases are TGTGCCAGCCGATCTACAGGGCCAGATAACTATGGCTACACCTTC.

J is TRBJ2-3 and V is TRBV7-9, with D hard to call. V was pared by 5 bases and J by 0 bases, with 9 bases between. CDR1 SEHNR and CDR2 FQNEAQ come from the germline V gene (reference sequence). The CDR3 has 14 amino acids. CDR3 protein: CASSLLWSTDTQYF. For the CDR3, the DNA is TGTGCCAGCAGCCTATTGTGGAGCACAGATACGCAGTATTTT.

This clonotype was seen many times. V is TRBV6-1 and J is TRBJ2-7; D is undetermined. V was clipped by 2 bases and J by 6 bases, with 5 bases between them. The CDR3 totals 11 residues. CDR1 is MNHNS, CDR2 SASEGT, per germline. CDR3 bases: TGTGCCAGCAGTGAACAAGCCGAGCAGTACTTC. This codes for CASSEQAEQYF.

The rearrangement joins TRBV20-1 to TRBJ2-5, with no clear D. The CDR3 sequence is 14 residues long. The V end lost 4 bases, the J end lost 0 bases, and 12 bases lay between the germline ends. Germline CDR1 reads DFQATT; CDR2 reads SNEGSKA (reference sequence). CDR3 DNA: TGCAGTGCTAAAGGGATTAAGTACCAAGAGACCCAGTACTTC. This translates into CSAKGIKYQETQYF.

Points on this clonotype: A much larger clone lies one base from this, so it may be a read error. V gene TRBV6-1 combines with J gene TRBJ1-1; no firm D call. CDR3 length: 14 residues. The germline gives CDR1 MNHNS, CDR2 SASEGT. V was trimmed by 8 bases and J by 2 bases, leaving 15 bases between them. This CDR3 reads CASALTGENTEAFF. CDR3 DNA: TGTGCCAGCGCCCTCACCGGGGAAAACACTGAAGCTTTCTTT.

As for this clonotype: A much larger clone is a single base away; this may be a read error. V gene TRBV6-1 combines with J gene TRBJ1-1; tentative D call: TRBD1 (6 bases). CDR1 is MNHNS and CDR2 is SASEGT in the germline V gene. This CDR3 spans 14 amino acids. The CDR3 bases are TGTGTCAGCAGACCGGGACACTCGAACACTGAAGCTTTCTTT. This gives the protein CVSRPGHSNTEAFF.

A few counts support this clonotype. The chain recombines TRBV7-2 with TRBJ2-3; a possible D gene is TRBD2 (5 bases). The V gene's germline CDR1 is SGHTA and CDR2 FQGNSA. The CDR3 is 16 amino acids. The germline V and J ends were trimmed by 5 bases and 0 bases, with 15 bases remaining between them. The CDR3 spells CASSLPGGPSTDTQYF. CDR3 nucleotides: TGTGCCAGCAGCCTCCCCGGAGGCCCCAGCACAGATACGCAGTATTTT.

The rearrangement uses TRBV28 and TRBJ2-7; unclear D gene. The CDR3 length is 14 residues. Trimming left V 2 bases short and J 2 bases short, with 10 bases between. Germline V CDR1 and CDR2: MDHEN, SYDVKM. CDR3: CASSLDASTYEQYF. In nucleotides, the CDR3 is TGTGCCAGCAGTTTAGACGCAAGCACCTACGAGCAGTACTTC.

The chain carries TRBV4-2 and TRBJ2-7; 9 bases are a match to TRBD1. V shed 1 base and J 7 bases; nucleotides not matched to a gene: 17. The V gene's germline CDR1 is LGHNA and CDR2 YNFKEQ. The CDR3 is 18 amino acids. CDR3 protein: CASSQGRTGASSYNEQYF. The CDR3 bases are TGTGCCAGCAGCCAAGGTAGGACAGGGGCGAGCTCCTACAATGAGCAGTACTTC.

With regard to this clonotype: A single base separates this from a much larger clone, so it may be a read error. The V call is TRBV28, the J call TRBJ2-1; D is possibly TRBD2 (6 bases). CDR3 length: 14 residues. The germline V gene has CDR1 MDHEN and CDR2 SYDVKM. CDR3 nucleotides: TGTGCCAGCAGTTTAATAGCGGTGCACAATAAGCAGTTCTTC. It is translated as CASSLIAVHNKQFF.

With regard to this clonotype: A much larger clone sits a single nucleotide away, making a read error possible. J is TRBJ2-1 and V is TRBV10-3, with 12 positions matching TRBD2. Trimming cost V 5 bases and J 7 bases; bases outside gene matches: 6. In germline, CDR1 is ENHRY, CDR2 SYGVKD. The CDR3 sequence is 15 residues long. This CDR3 is CAISYPGLAGNEQFF. The DNA for the CDR3 is TGTGCCATCAGTTACCCCGGACTAGCGGGAAATGAGCAGTTCTTC.

In this sample, this clonotype turned up a few times. The chain recombines TRBV20-1 with TRBJ2-7; a possible D gene is TRBD1 (7 bases). CDR1 and CDR2 (germline): DFQATT, SNEGSKA (reference sequence). Trimming shortened V by 2 bases and J by 3 bases, and 14 bases separated the two germline ends. This CDR3 is 14 amino acids long. CDR3 nucleotides: TGCAGTGCTAGACCTGCCCAGGGGGGCTACGAGCAGTACTTC. Encoded protein: CSARPAQGGYEQYF.

This clonotype occurred many times. The genes are TRBV27 and TRBJ2-1, with TRBD2 identical over 8 bases. V lost 8 bases and J lost 8; bases outside the gene matches: 14. The CDR3 has 15 amino acids. Germline V gene sequence: CDR1 MNHEY, CDR2 SMNVEV (reference sequence). The CDR3 loop reads CASSGVAGPGHEQFF. The CDR3 region has the DNA TGTGCCAGCTCTGGGGTAGCGGGGCCAGGGCATGAGCAGTTCTTC.